This T cell receptor beta chain is drawn from a study of blood T cell repertoires in COVID-19. As for the study in general: COVID-19 samples from acute and convalescent phases originated in the United States, Italy and Spain. T cells, B-cell-depleted T cells, or PBMCs supplied cDNA or gDNA.

This clone was detected only a few times. Participants came from fewer than 25 US areas, aged about 18 to 95 years. Clinical history reported by participants formed the basis on which cohorts were assigned. Assay: immunoSEQ multiplex PCR; the TCRdb copy retains only in-frame clones and omits some. The sample contains around 250,000 clones, around 80% of which appear only once. Germline V lookup: CDR1 SGHAT, CDR2 FQNNGV. V was cut by 0 bases and J by 2 bases, with 8 bases left in between. The CDR3 has 15 residues. The V and J genes are TRBV11-2 and TRBJ2-4, with a tentative D call TRBD1 (5 bases). The sequenced material came from PBMCs or T cells enriched from blood (not recorded which). The receptor comes from a man between 25 and 39 years old with acute COVID-19. The CDR3 sequence is CASSLEWGPKNIQYF. The CDR3 bases are TGTGCCAGCAGCTTAGAGTGGGGCCCCAAAAACATTCAGTACTTC. Together with reference TRBV11-2 and TRBJ2-4, the CDR3 gives the full variable domain: EAGVAQSPRYKIIEKRQSVAFWCNPISGHATLYWYQQILGQGPKLLIQFQNNGVVDDSQLPKDRFSAERLKGVDSTLKIQPAKLEDSAVYLCASSLEWGPKNIQYFGAGTRLSVL.